The clone carrying this T cell receptor (beta chain) was counted many times. Time point denoted: newly diagnosed GD, antithyroid drugs for less than 3 months. From RNA extracted from PBMCs, the TCR library was made. This record comes from a study of regulatory T cells in long-lasting Graves disease. Researchers made TCR beta libraries by using iRepertoire HTBI primers and running Arm-PCR on CDR3 regions. TCRdb passed the multiplex PCR reads through MiXCR, listing each CDR3 protein once. The sample lists fewer than 400,000 distinct CDR3 sequences; about 20% were seen once. The receptor comes from a female donor with Graves disease. The material was peripheral blood mononuclear cells (PBMCs), obtained at new diagnosis, from a patient treated with antithyroid drugs.

CDR3 protein: CATSDLAGWLTGELFF. In nucleotides, the CDR3 is TGTGCCACCAGTGATTTAGCGGGGTGGCTGACCGGGGAGCTGTTTTTT. The J gene is TRBJ2-2, the V gene TRBV24-1, with 7 positions matching TRBD2. The CDR3 consists of 16 residues. The ends lost 1 base at V and 5 bases at J; junction bases unmatched: 6. Per germline, CDR1 KGHDR and CDR2 SFDVKD.